Each of the 16 T cell receptor beta chains below was sequenced from the same sample in a study of regulatory T cells in long-lasting Graves disease. CDR3-region Arm-PCR and iRepertoire HTBI primers produced the TCR beta libraries. TCRdb fed the multiplex PCR reads into MiXCR, producing one record per CDR3 protein. The sample holds some 350,000 distinct CDR3 sequences, around 16% seen once. The sample's time point: newly diagnosed GD, antithyroid drugs for less than 3 months. PBMC RNA served as the TCR library source. These data also featured in a second study, about T cells in Graves' hyperthyroidism and ophthalmopathy.

Specimen: peripheral blood mononuclear cells (PBMCs), collected at new diagnosis, from a patient treated with antithyroid drugs. The source of these receptors is a woman under 30 with Graves disease.

There are many counts of this clonotype. V is TRBV20-1 and J is TRBJ2-5; 9 nucleotides match TRBD2. Trimming at V came to 0 bases and at J to 5 bases, leaving 13 bases not matched to a gene. The CDR3 has 17 residues. Germline V CDR1 and CDR2: DFQATT, SNEGSKA (reference sequence). CDR3 DNA sequence: TGCAGTGCTAGAGAAATCCCTTTGGGCGGGAGGGCTGAGACCCAGTACTTC. It translates to CSAREIPLGGRAETQYF.

This clonotype appeared many times. The chain is built from TRBV7-3 and TRBJ2-5; 15 positions agree with TRBD2. The V segment lost 4 bases and the J segment 2 bases; nucleotides outside the gene matches: 2. Germline CDR1 and CDR2: SGHTA and FQGTGA. The CDR3 totals 16 residues. Written as DNA, the CDR3 is TGTGCCAGCAGCTCCGGACTAGCGGGAGGGCAAGAGACCCAGTACTTC. Its translation: CASSSGLAGGQETQYF.

This clonotype was recorded a few times. V gene TRBV24-1 combines with J gene TRBJ2-1; TRBD1 agrees at 7 bases. V lost 2 bases to trimming and J lost 12 bases; unmatched junction nucleotides: 12. CDR3 length: 15 residues. Germline CDR1 and CDR2: KGHDR and SFDVKD. The chain's CDR3 is CATSDSKGAIRRQFF. The CDR3 DNA reads TGTGCCACCAGTGATTCGAAGGGGGCCATTCGTCGGCAGTTCTTC.

A few counts support this clonotype. Possible read error: a much larger clone is one base away. CDR3 amino acids: CASTRRDRGYEQYF. CDR3 DNA: TGTGCCAGCACCCGCCGGGACAGGGGTTACGAGCAGTACTTC. This sequence joins TRBV3-1 and TRBJ2-7; TRBD1 aligns across 10 bases. With V trimmed by 7 bases and J by 4 bases, 7 bases remained unmatched. Germline-derived CDR1 and CDR2 are LGHDT and YNNKEL (reference sequence). The CDR3 extends over 14 amino acids.

This clonotype has a count of ten or more. This rearrangement joins TRBV11-2 to TRBJ2-5; tentatively, D is TRBD1 (6 bases). The germline gives CDR1 SGHAT, CDR2 FQNNGV. V was clipped by 5 bases and J by 4 bases, with 14 bases between them. This CDR3 spans 14 amino acids. The CDR3 loop is CASSTGTGRETQYF. The CDR3 nucleotides are TGTGCCAGCAGCACAGGCACAGGGAGAGAGACCCAGTACTTC. Complete variable domain (other parts from reference TRBV11-2 and TRBJ2-5): EAGVAQSPRYKIIEKRQSVAFWCNPISGHATLYWYQQILGQGPKLLIQFQNNGVVDDSQLPKDRFSAERLKGVDSTLKIQPAKLEDSAVYLCASSTGTGRETQYFGPGTRLLVL.

At least ten counts were recorded for this clonotype. This chain connects TRBV7-6 to TRBJ1-5, with D possibly matching TRBD1 (5 bases). Germline V gene lookup returns CDR1 SGHVS and CDR2 FNYEAQ. The CDR3 length is 15 residues. The V gene lost 0 bases and the J gene lost 3 bases, with 9 bases spanning the gap. The CDR3 nucleotides are TGTGCCAGCAGCTTAGCCCGGGGGATCAATCAGCCCCAGCATTTT. Amino acids: CASSLARGINQPQHF.

This clonotype came up a few times. The gene calls are TRBV7-9 and TRBJ1-6; the match to TRBD1 covers 7 bases. The germline gives CDR1 SEHNR, CDR2 FQNEAQ (reference sequence). With V trimmed by 9 bases and J by 8 bases, 10 bases remained unmatched. The CDR3 loop spans 14 amino acids. This chain's CDR3 is CASRGQRYDSPLHF. The DNA for the CDR3 is TGTGCCAGTAGGGGACAGAGGTACGATTCACCCCTCCACTTT.

At least ten counts were recorded for this clonotype. The gene calls are TRBV7-8 and TRBJ2-7; D unresolved. Germline V gene sequence: CDR1 SGHVS, CDR2 FQNEAQ. Trimming took off 1 base at V and 3 bases at J, with 10 bases between the two ends. This CDR3 contains 14 residues. CDR3 nucleotide sequence: TGTGCCAGCAGCTTAGGGGCGGCCGACTACGAGCAGTACTTC. Translated, it gives CASSLGAADYEQYF.

In its sample, this clonotype was seen many times. The chain employs TRBV6-9 and TRBJ2-7; D might be TRBD1 or TRBD2, each matching 5 bases. The germline gives CDR1 MNHGY, CDR2 SVAAGI. This CDR3 region has 17 residues. Trimming removed 3 bases at V and 2 bases at J, with 20 bases between. The CDR3 sequence: CASSYRTSRDQPYEQYF. CDR3 in DNA: TGTGCCAGCAGTTACAGGACCTCCAGGGACCAACCCTACGAGCAGTACTTC.

This clonotype was counted ten times or more. CDR3 sequence reads: CSARAVQVSTDTQYF. DNA for the CDR3: TGCAGTGCTAGAGCCGTGCAGGTTTCCACAGATACGCAGTATTTT. This sequence joins TRBV20-1 and TRBJ2-3, with D uncertain. The V and J ends lost 1 base and 2 bases respectively, with 13 bases between them. The CDR3 length is 15 residues. Per germline, CDR1 DFQATT and CDR2 SNEGSKA (reference sequence).

This clonotype was detected only a few times. The chain joins TRBV5-6 to TRBJ1-5; D not certain. CDR1 and CDR2 (germline): SGHDT, YYEEEE. The CDR3 contains 13 residues. V was trimmed by 3 bases and J by 4 bases, leaving 8 bases between them. The CDR3 bases are TGTGCCAGCAGCTATACAGTGAATCAGCCCCAGCATTTT. As protein: CASSYTVNQPQHF. The full variable domain, completed using reference TRBV5-6 and TRBJ1-5, is DAGVTQSPTHLIKTRGQQVTLRCSPKSGHDTVSWYQQALGQGPQFIFQYYEEEERQRGNFPDRFSGHQFPNYSSELNVNALLLGDSALYLCASSYTVNQPQHFGDGTRLSIL.

V gene TRBV5-1 combines with J gene TRBJ1-5; D is unresolved. CDR1 SGHRS and CDR2 YFSETQ come from the germline V gene. V dropped 1 base and J dropped 6 bases, with 14 bases sitting between them. The CDR3 runs 15 residues. The CDR3: CASSLSSGLSQPQHF. DNA of the CDR3: TGCGCCAGCAGCTTGAGTTCGGGGTTGAGTCAGCCCCAGCATTTT.

This clonotype was recorded many times. The chain employs TRBV2 and TRBJ1-2, with D hard to call. Germline V CDR1 and CDR2: SNHLY, FYNNEI. The V gene lost 4 bases and the J gene lost 6 bases, with 9 bases spanning the gap. The CDR3 consists of 12 residues. CDR3 residues: CASSAGRNGYTF. CDR3 in DNA: TGTGCCAGCAGTGCGGGAAGGAATGGCTACACCTTC.

This chain uses TRBV19 with TRBJ2-7; possibly TRBD2 for D (6 bases). CDR3 length: 14 residues. V dropped 5 bases and J dropped 1 base, with 12 bases sitting between them. The germline V gene has CDR1 LNHDA and CDR2 SQIVND (reference sequence). The CDR3 sequence: CASSLGGLSYEQYF. The CDR3 DNA reads TGTGCCAGTAGTCTCGGGGGTCTTTCCTACGAGCAGTACTTC. Supplemented by reference TRBV19 and TRBJ2-7, the full variable domain reads DGGITQSPKYLFRKEGQNVTLSCEQNLNHDAMYWYRQDPGQGLRLIYYSQIVNDFQKGDIAEGYSVSREKKESFPLTVTSAQKNPTAFYLCASSLGGLSYEQYFGPGTRLTVT.

This clonotype was seen more than once but under ten times. V usage is TRBV14 and J usage is TRBJ1-1; maybe TRBD1 (5 bases). CDR1 is SGHDN and CDR2 is FVKESK in the germline V gene. V was trimmed by 5 bases and J by 3 bases, leaving 10 bases between them. The CDR3 runs to 13 residues. The CDR3 here is CASSSRGYTEAFF. The CDR3 coding sequence is TGTGCCAGCAGCTCCCGGGGGTACACTGAAGCTTTCTTT.

V is TRBV29-1 and J is TRBJ2-7, with a tentative D call TRBD2 (6 bases). The CDR3 spans 14 residues. V lost 0 bases to trimming and J lost 5 bases, with 14 bases between them. Germline V gene data show CDR1 as SQVTM and CDR2 as ANQGSEA. CDR3 sequence: CSVEEVAGSDEQYF. CDR3 bases: TGCAGCGTTGAAGAGGTTGCGGGGTCTGACGAGCAGTACTTC.